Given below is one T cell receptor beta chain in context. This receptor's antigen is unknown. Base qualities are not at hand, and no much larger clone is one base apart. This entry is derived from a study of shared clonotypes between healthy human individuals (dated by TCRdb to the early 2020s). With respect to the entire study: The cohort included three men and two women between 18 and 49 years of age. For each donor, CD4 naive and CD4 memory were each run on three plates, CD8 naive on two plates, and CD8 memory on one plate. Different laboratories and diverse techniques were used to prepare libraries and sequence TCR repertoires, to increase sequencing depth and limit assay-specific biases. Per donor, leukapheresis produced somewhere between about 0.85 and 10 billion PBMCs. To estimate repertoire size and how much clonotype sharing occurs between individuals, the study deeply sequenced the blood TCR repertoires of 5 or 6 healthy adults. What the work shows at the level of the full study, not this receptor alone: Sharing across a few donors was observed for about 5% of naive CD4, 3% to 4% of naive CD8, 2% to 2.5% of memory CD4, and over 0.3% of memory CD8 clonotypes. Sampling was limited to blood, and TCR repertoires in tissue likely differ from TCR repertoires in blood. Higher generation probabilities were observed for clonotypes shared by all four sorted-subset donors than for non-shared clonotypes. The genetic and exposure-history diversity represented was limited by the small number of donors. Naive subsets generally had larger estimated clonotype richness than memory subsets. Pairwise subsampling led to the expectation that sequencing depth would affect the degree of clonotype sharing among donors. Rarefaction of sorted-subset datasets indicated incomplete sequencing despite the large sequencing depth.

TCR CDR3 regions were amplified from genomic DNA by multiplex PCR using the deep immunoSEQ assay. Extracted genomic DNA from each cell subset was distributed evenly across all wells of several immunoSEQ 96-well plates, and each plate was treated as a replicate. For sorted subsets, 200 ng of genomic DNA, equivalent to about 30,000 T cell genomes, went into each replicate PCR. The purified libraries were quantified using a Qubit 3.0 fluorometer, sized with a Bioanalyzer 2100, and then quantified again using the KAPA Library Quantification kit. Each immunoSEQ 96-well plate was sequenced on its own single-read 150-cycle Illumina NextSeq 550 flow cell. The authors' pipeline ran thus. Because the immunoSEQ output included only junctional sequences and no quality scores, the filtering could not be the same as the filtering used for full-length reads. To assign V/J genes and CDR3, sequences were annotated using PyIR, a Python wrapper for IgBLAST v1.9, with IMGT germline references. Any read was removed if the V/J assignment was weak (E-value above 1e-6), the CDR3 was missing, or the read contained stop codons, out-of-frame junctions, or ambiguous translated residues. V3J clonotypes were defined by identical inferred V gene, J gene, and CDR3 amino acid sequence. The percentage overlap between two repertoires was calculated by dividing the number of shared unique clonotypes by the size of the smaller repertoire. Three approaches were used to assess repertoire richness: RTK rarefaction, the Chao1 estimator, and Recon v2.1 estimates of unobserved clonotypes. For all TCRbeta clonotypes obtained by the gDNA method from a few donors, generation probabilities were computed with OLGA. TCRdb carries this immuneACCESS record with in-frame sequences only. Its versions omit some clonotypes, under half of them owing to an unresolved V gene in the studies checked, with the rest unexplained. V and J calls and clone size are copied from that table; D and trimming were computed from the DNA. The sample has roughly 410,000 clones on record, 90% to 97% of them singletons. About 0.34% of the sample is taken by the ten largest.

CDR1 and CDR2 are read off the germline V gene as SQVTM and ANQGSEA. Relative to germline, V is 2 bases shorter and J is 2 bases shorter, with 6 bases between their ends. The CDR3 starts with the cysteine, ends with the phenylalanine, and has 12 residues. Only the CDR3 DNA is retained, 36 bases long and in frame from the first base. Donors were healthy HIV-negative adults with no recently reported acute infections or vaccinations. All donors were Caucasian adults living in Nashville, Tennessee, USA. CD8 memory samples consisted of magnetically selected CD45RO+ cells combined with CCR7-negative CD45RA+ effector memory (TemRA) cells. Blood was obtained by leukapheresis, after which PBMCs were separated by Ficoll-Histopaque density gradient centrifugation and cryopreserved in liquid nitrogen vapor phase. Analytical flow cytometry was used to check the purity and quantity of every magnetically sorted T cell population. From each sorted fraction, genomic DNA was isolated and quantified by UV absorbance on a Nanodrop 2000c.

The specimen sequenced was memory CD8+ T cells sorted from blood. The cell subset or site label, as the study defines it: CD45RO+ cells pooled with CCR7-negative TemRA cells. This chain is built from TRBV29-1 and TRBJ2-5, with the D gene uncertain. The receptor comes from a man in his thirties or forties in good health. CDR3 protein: CSVEKPQETQYF. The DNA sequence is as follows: TGCAGCGTTGAAAAACCTCAAGAGACCCAGTACTTC.